This T cell receptor (beta chain) stems from a study of radiotherapy plus CTLA-4 blockade in lung cancer. On the study more broadly: Objective responses were observed in 15% to 20% of patients, and disease control was achieved by about 30%.

Whole-study findings and limits: Response was reportedly best predicted by early blood T cell clone dynamics, with interferon-beta. After radiotherapy and ipilimumab, tumor-derived clones expanded in peripheral blood.

This CDR3 is built from 13 residues. Trimming removed 8 bases from V and 5 bases from J; junction bases left unmatched: 5. The germline V gene has CDR1 MNHEY and CDR2 SMNVEV (reference sequence). Focal radiation plus CTLA-4 blockade with ipilimumab was administered to patients who had chemo-refractory metastatic non-small-cell lung cancer. Sequenced by immunoSEQ multiplex PCR; TCRdb stores in-frame clones only, minus some. Of 60,000 or so clones in the sample, over 70% are singletons; the top ten hold roughly 4%. Worth noting for this clone: The target antigen is unknown.

The chain employs TRBV27 and TRBJ1-5; 8 bases fit TRBD1. This specimen was peripheral blood, taken from a patient treated with radiotherapy plus ipilimumab. The clonotype originates from a human donor with non-small cell lung cancer who had a partial response to radiotherapy plus ipilimumab. Here the CDR3 reads CASQTGVDQPQHF. The CDR3 nucleotides are TGTGCCAGCCAGACAGGGGTGGATCAGCCCCAGCATTTT.